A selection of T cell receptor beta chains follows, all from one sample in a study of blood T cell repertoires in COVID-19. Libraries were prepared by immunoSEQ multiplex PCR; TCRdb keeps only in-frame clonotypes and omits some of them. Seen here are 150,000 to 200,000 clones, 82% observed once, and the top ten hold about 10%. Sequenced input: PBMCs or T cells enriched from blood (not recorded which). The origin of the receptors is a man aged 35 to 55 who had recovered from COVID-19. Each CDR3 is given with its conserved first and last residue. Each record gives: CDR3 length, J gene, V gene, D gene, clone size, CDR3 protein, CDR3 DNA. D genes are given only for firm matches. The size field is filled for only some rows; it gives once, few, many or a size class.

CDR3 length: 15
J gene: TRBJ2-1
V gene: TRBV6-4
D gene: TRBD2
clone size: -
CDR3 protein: CASSELGAGVNEQFF
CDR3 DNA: TGTGCCAGCAGTGAGCTAGGGGCGGGAGTCAATGAGCAGTTCTTC

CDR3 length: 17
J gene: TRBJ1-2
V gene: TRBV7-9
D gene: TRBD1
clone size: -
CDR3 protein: CASSSTRGQGTNYGYTF
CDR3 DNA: TGTGCCAGCAGCTCAACCCGCGGACAGGGTACCAACTATGGCTACACCTTC

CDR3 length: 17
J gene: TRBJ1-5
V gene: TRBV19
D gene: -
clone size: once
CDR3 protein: CASSIKFTQYSNQPQHF
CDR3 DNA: TGTGCCAGTAGTATTAAATTTACACAATATAGCAATCAGCCCCAGCATTTT

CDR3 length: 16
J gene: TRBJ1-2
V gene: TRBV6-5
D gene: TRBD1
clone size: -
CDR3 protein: CASSYSPGQGSLGYTF
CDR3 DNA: TGTGCCAGCAGTTACTCGCCGGGACAGGGGTCGCTGGGCTACACCTTC

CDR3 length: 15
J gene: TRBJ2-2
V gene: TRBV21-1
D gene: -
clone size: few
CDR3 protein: CASVLLNKNTGELFF
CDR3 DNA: TGTGCCAGCGTGTTGTTAAATAAGAACACCGGGGAGCTGTTTTTT

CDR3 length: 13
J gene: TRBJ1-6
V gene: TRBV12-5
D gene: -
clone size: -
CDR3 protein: CASVEVERSPLHF
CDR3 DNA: TGTGCTAGCGTGGAGGTGGAGAGGTCACCCCTCCACTTT

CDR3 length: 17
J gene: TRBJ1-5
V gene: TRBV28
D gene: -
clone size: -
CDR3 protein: CASSLAGQGYSNQPQHF
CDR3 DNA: TGTGCCAGCAGTTTGGCCGGGCAGGGGTATAGCAATCAGCCCCAGCATTTT

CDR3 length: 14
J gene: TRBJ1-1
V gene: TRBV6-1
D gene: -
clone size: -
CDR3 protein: CASSEWGGQGKAFF
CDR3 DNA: TGTGCCAGCAGTGAATGGGGGGGGCAGGGAAAAGCTTTCTTT

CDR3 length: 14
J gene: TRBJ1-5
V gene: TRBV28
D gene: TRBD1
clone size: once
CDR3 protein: CASSLQQGDQPQHF
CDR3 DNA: TGTGCCAGCAGTTTACAGCAGGGGGATCAGCCCCAGCATTTT

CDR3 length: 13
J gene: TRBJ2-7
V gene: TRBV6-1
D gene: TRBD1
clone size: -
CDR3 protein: CASSEGTAYEQYF
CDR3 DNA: TGTGCCAGCAGTGAGGGGACAGCCTACGAGCAGTACTTC

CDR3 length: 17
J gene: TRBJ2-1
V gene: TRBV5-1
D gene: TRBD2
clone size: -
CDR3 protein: CASSPHSGRVSYNEQFF
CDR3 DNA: TGCGCCAGCAGCCCCCATAGCGGGAGGGTATCCTACAATGAGCAGTTCTTC

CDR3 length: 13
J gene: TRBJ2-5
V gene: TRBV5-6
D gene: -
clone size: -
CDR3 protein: CASSPGLQETQYF
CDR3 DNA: TGTGCCAGCAGCCCGGGACTTCAAGAGACCCAGTACTTC

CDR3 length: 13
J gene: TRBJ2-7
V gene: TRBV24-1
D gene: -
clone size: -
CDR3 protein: CATSDRTAGEQYF
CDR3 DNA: TGTGCCACCAGTGACCGGACAGCAGGGGAGCAGTACTTC

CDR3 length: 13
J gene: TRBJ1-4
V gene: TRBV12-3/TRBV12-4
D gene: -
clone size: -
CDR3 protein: CASGDSTNEKLFF
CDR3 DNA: TGTGCCAGCGGAGACAGCACTAATGAAAAACTGTTTTTT

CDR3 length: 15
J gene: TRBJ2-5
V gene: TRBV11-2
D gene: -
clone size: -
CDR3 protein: CASSPPPQYQETQYF
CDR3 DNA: TGTGCCAGCAGCCCTCCACCCCAGTACCAAGAGACCCAGTACTTC